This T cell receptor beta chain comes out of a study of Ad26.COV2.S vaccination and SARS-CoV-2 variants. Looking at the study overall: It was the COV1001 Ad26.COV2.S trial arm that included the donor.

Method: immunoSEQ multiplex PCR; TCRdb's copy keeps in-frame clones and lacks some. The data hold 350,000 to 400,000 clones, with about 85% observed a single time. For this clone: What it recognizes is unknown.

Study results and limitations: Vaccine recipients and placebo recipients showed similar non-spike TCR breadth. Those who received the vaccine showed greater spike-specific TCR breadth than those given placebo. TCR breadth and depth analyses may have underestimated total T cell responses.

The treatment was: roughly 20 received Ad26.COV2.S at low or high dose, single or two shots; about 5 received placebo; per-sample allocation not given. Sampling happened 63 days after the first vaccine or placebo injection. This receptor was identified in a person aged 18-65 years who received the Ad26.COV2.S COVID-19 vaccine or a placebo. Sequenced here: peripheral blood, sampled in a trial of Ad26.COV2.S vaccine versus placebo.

CDR3 DNA sequence: TGCGCCAGCAGTCAACTAAAAGGCCAAGGAACTTCGTCTTATAGCAATCAGCCCCAGCATTTT. Amino acids: CASSQLKGQGTSSYSNQPQHF. The chain links TRBV23-1 to TRBJ1-5; the D is unclear. TRBV23-1 is an ORF for which the function is uncertain. Trimming stripped 2 bases from V and 0 bases from J, with 26 bases between. This CDR3 is 21 amino acids long.